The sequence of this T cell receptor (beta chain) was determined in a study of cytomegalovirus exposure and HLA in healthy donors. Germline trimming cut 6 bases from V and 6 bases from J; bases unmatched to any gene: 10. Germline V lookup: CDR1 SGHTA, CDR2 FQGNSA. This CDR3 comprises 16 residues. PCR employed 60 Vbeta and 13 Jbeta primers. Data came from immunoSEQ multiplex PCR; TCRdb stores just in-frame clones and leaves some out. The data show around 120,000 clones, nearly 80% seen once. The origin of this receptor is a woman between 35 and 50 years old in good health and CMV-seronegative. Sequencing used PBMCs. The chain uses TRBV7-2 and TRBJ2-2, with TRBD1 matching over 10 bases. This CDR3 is CASRYTGTGESGELFF. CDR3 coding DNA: TGTGCCAGCAGATACACCGGGACAGGGGAGTCCGGGGAGCTGTTTTTT. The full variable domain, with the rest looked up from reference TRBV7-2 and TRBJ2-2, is GAGVSQSPSNKVTEKGKDVELRCDPISGHTALYWYRQSLGQGLEFLIYFQGNSAPDKSGLPSDRFSAERTGGSVSTLTIQRTQQEDSAVYLCASRYTGTGESGELFFGEGSRLTVL.